Following are 13 T cell receptor beta chains from one sample sequenced in a study of blood T cell repertoires in COVID-19 (dated by TCRdb to 2020 to 2021). Libraries came from the immunoSEQ multiplex PCR assay. TCRdb obtained this table from immuneACCESS and retained in-frame rearrangements with V and J assigned. These tables miss some clones; where compared with another copy, unresolved V genes account for less than half of the shortfall, and the remainder is unexplained. The sample table shows a few hundred thousand clones, and around four fifths are seen once. The ten biggest clones cover 4.1% of the sample. The sequenced sample was peripheral blood. The receptor source for this set is a woman between 45 and 65 years old with active or convalescent COVID-19.

The rearrangement joins TRBV7-9 to TRBJ1-2; TRBD1 aligns across 9 bases. V was pared by 0 bases and J by 6 bases, with 8 bases of the junction left unmatched. This CDR3 is 16 amino acids long. CDR1 and CDR2 from the germline V gene are SEHNR and FQNEAQ (reference sequence). This chain's CDR3 is CASSLAQTGGGDGYTF. As DNA, the CDR3 is TGTGCCAGCAGCTTAGCTCAGACAGGGGGTGGAGATGGCTACACCTTC.

The V call is TRBV27, the J call TRBJ1-2; TRBD1 aligns across 12 bases. The CDR3 length is 16 residues. Losses at the gene ends were 8 bases for V and 8 bases for J; bases not matched to a gene: 15. Germline V gene lookup returns CDR1 MNHEY and CDR2 SMNVEV (reference sequence). The CDR3 reads CASSLSPGQGALGYTF. The CDR3 bases are TGTGCCAGCTCCCTCTCCCCGGGACAGGGGGCTTTAGGCTACACCTTC.

The rearrangement uses TRBV24-1 and TRBJ2-1; 7 nucleotides agree with TRBD2. After removal of 0 bases from V and 5 bases from J, the junction contained 6 bases not matched to a gene. The germline V gene encodes CDR1 KGHDR and CDR2 SFDVKD. This CDR3 has 16 residues. The CDR3 protein is CATSDLGGGPDNEQFF. Here the CDR3 DNA reads TGTGCCACCAGTGATTTGGGGGGAGGGCCGGACAATGAGCAGTTCTTC.

The V call is TRBV18, the J call TRBJ2-1, with 8 bases identical to TRBD1. This CDR3 contains 17 residues. With V trimmed by 3 bases and J by 5 bases, 12 bases remained unmatched. Germline-derived CDR1 and CDR2 are KGHSH and LQKENI. CDR3 nucleotides: TGTGCCAGCTCACCGTTTAGTTCAGGGGGCCCCAACAATGAGCAGTTCTTC. Protein sequence: CASSPFSSGGPNNEQFF.

The gene calls are TRBV3-1 (or the pseudogene TRBV3-2) and TRBJ1-1; TRBD1 agrees at 10 bases. Germline V lookup: CDR1 LGHDT, CDR2 YNNKEL (reference sequence). The trim removed 1 base at V and 3 bases at J, leaving 14 bases unmatched. The CDR3 has 19 amino acids. CDR3: CASSQVGGGTGVFDTEAFF. CDR3 nucleotide sequence: TGTGCCAGCAGCCAAGTTGGGGGAGGGACAGGGGTCTTCGACACTGAAGCTTTCTTT.

V and J are TRBV27 and TRBJ1-1, with D possibly being TRBD1 (5 bases). The V and J ends lost 3 bases and 6 bases respectively, with 14 bases between them. From germline, CDR1 is MNHEY and CDR2 SMNVEV (reference sequence). The CDR3 runs to 14 residues. CDR3 residues: CASSLRGGTSEAFF. As DNA, the CDR3 is TGTGCCAGCAGTTTGAGGGGCGGGACTTCTGAAGCTTTCTTT.

The chain carries TRBV9 and TRBJ2-3; TRBD2 matches 10 bases. The germline V gene encodes CDR1 SGDLS and CDR2 YYNGEE. CDR3 size: 17 residues. J gave up 0 bases and V 0 bases, and 4 bases lay outside the gene matches. CDR3 sequence reads: CASSVALAGASTDTQYF. In nucleotides, the CDR3 is TGTGCCAGCAGCGTAGCCCTAGCGGGAGCCAGCACAGATACGCAGTATTTT.

The genes are TRBV5-6 and TRBJ2-5, with 8 nucleotides matching TRBD1. Germline CDR1 SGHDT, CDR2 YYEEEE. The CDR3 extends over 14 amino acids. The V and J ends lost 4 bases and 1 base, in that order; junction bases with no gene match: 3. The CDR3 sequence is CASSNGQGQETQYF. The CDR3 DNA reads as TGTGCCAGCAGCAATGGACAGGGCCAAGAGACCCAGTACTTC.

V gene TRBV7-9 combines with J gene TRBJ1-4; a possible D gene is TRBD1 (5 bases). Germline V gene data show CDR1 as SEHNR and CDR2 as FQNEAQ (reference sequence). V was cut by 5 bases and J by 6 bases, with 13 bases left in between. CDR3 length equals 14 residues. The CDR3 DNA follows: TGTGCCAGCAGCCCCGGACGGGGGGATGAAAAACTGTTTTTT. Amino acids: CASSPGRGDEKLFF.

The V call is TRBV28, the J call TRBJ1-3; D is unresolved. CDR3 length: 16 residues. Germline-derived CDR1 and CDR2 are MDHEN and SYDVKM. Trimming took 4 bases from V and 3 from J, leaving 16 bases between them. CDR3 coding DNA: TGTGCCAGCAGTTCGCCCGACACCGTTCGTGGAAACACCATATATTTT. It is translated as CASSSPDTVRGNTIYF.

DNA of the CDR3: TGCGCCAGCAGCTTGATCGCGGGAGCCTACGAGCAGTACTTC. This codes for CASSLIAGAYEQYF. The V and J genes are TRBV5-1 and TRBJ2-7; 7 bases line up with TRBD2. J gave up 2 bases and V 1 base, and 3 bases lay outside the gene matches. Germline V gene sequence: CDR1 SGHRS, CDR2 YFSETQ. CDR3 length: 14 amino acids.

The V gene is TRBV4-1, the J gene TRBJ1-1; D is ambiguous. The CDR3 is 15 amino acids. Between the trimmed V and J ends, which lost 7 bases and 1 base, there was a span of 16 bases. Germline V gene lookup returns CDR1 MGHRA and CDR2 YSYEKL. The CDR3 DNA is TGCGCCAGCACCCCTCGAGGCTTTCAGAACACTGAAGCTTTCTTT. This codes for CASTPRGFQNTEAFF.

V usage is TRBV30 and J usage is TRBJ2-1, with 8 bases fitting TRBD2. V was pared by 2 bases and J by 8 bases, with 11 bases of the junction left unmatched. Germline V lookup: CDR1 GTSNPN, CDR2 SVGIG (reference sequence). CDR3 length equals 15 residues. The CDR3 loop is CAWSNPGLVSDEQFF. CDR3 in DNA: TGTGCCTGGAGTAACCCGGGACTAGTTTCGGATGAGCAGTTCTTC.